The rows below give T cell receptor beta chains drawn from one sample of a study of shared clonotypes between healthy human individuals. Produced via immunoSEQ multiplex PCR; TCRdb's table is partial and in-frame only. The profile shows millions of clones, around 90% of them singletons. Sequencing used naive CD4+ T cells sorted from blood. The receptors derive from a man aged 18 to 30 in good health. Both conserved end residues are part of each CDR3. A D gene is named only where the DNA matches it firmly. Not every row has a clone size; where given, it reads once, few, many or a size class.

J gene	clone size	V gene	D gene	CDR3 DNA	CDR3 protein
TRBJ2-1	.	TRBV11-3	TRBD2	TGTGCCAGCAGCTTAGAGCGGGGGGTAAATGAGCAGTTCTTC	CASSLERGVNEQFF
TRBJ2-3	.	TRBV5-1	.	TGCGCCAGCAGCTTACAACGGGATACGCAGTATTTT	CASSLQRDTQYF
TRBJ2-2	.	TRBV6-6	.	TGTGCCAGCAGCCCTACGAACACCGGGGAGCTGTTTTTT	CASSPTNTGELFF
TRBJ1-2	.	TRBV6-1	.	TGTGCCAGCTGTCCAGACCTACTCAAGACCTATGGCTACACCTTC	CASCPDLLKTYGYTF
TRBJ2-5	once	TRBV5-1	.	TGCGCCAGCAGCTTGGAACCCGGGGGCCTCCAAGAGACCCAGTACTTC	CASSLEPGGLQETQYF
TRBJ1-1	few	TRBV5-1	.	TGCGCCAGCAGCTTGGAGGGCGGCGGCGGGACTGAAGCTTTCTTT	CASSLEGGGGTEAFF
TRBJ1-1	once	TRBV5-1	TRBD1	TGCGCCAGCAGCCCGGGACAGGGGGCGTTTCAGGCTGAAGCTTTCTTT	CASSPGQGAFQAEAFF
TRBJ2-3	.	TRBV7-9	.	TGTGCCAGCAGCTTAGGACAGCCGGCCCCAGCAGATACGCAGTATTTT	CASSLGQPAPADTQYF
TRBJ1-2	.	TRBV6-6	.	TGTGCCGGAAGTCCCGCGGGGGATTATGGCTACACCTTC	CAGSPAGDYGYTF
TRBJ1-1	few	TRBV5-1	.	TGCGCCAGCAGCTTGGTTCCGGGGTTGAACACTGAAGCTTTCTTT	CASSLVPGLNTEAFF
TRBJ1-3	.	TRBV6-6	TRBD1	TGTGCCAGCAGTTACCCGACAGGGATAGGAAACACCATATATTTT	CASSYPTGIGNTIYF
TRBJ1-1	few	TRBV10-1	.	TGCGCCAGCAGTGAGCCAGGGAAAGTGAACACTGAAGCTTTCTTT	CASSEPGKVNTEAFF
TRBJ2-2	.	TRBV19	TRBD2	TGTGCCAGTAGTATTCACCGGGGTAGCGGGGGATACACCGGGGAGCTGTTTTTT	CASSIHRGSGGYTGELFF
TRBJ1-1	.	TRBV5-1	.	TGCGCCAGCAGGTGGACGGAGACCACTGAAGCTTTCTTT	CASRWTETTEAFF
TRBJ2-5	.	TRBV18	.	TGTGCCAGCTCACCAAACAGGGAAGAGACCCAGTACTTC	CASSPNREETQYF
TRBJ2-5	.	TRBV5-1	.	TGCGCCAGCAGCGACACGAAAGGGACCCAGTACTTC	CASSDTKGTQYF
TRBJ2-7	.	TRBV30	TRBD2	TGTGCCTGGAGTCTTCGGACTAGCGGGACCTACGAGCAGTACTTC	CAWSLRTSGTYEQYF
TRBJ1-4	.	TRBV25-1	.	TGTGCCAGCAGTCTCCCTAAGGAGGGTTGGGAAAAACTGTTTTTT	CASSLPKEGWEKLFF
TRBJ2-2	.	TRBV9	.	TGTGCCAGCAGCGTCCCCGGGGCGGGCACCGGGGAGCTGTTTTTT	CASSVPGAGTGELFF
TRBJ2-3	.	TRBV14	.	TGTGCCAGCAGCCAAGAGTCCTCGCAGTATTTT	CASSQESSQYF
TRBJ2-3	.	TRBV7-2	TRBD2	TGTGCCAGCAGCTTATCGGGACTAGAATTGGATACGCAGTATTTT	CASSLSGLELDTQYF
TRBJ2-3	once	TRBV20-1	.	TGCAGTGCCCCATGGGCAGATACGCAGTATTTT	CSAPWADTQYF
TRBJ1-4	.	TRBV29-1	.	TGCAGCGTTTATCTTGGGGATGCAACTAATGAAAAACTGTTTTTT	CSVYLGDATNEKLFF
TRBJ2-2	.	TRBV9	TRBD1	TGTGCCAGCAGCGTAGTGGCGCGACAGGGAGTGGCGAACACCGGGGAGCTGTTTTTT	CASSVVARQGVANTGELFF
TRBJ1-5	once	TRBV28	TRBD1	TGTGCCAGCAGTCTTGCCGCAGGGGGCCCAGGGAACCGCGGACAGCCCCAGCATTTT	CASSLAAGGPGNRGQPQHF
TRBJ2-1	.	TRBV5-6	.	TGTGCCAGCAGCTTGTCGGGACTGACTAATGAGCAGTTCTTC	CASSLSGLTNEQFF
TRBJ1-2	.	TRBV30	TRBD1	TGTGCCTGGAGTCAGGGGACAGGGAATGGCTACACCTTC	CAWSQGTGNGYTF
TRBJ1-3	.	TRBV5-1	.	TGCGCCAGCAGCCCGGACGGCAACTCTGGAAACACCATATATTTT	CASSPDGNSGNTIYF
TRBJ1-1	.	TRBV6-1	.	TGTGCCAGCAGTGGGGACAAGAACACTGAAGCTTTCTTT	CASSGDKNTEAFF
TRBJ1-5	.	TRBV2	.	TGTGCCAGCAGTGAAGCGATGGGAAATGGACAGCCCCAGCATTTT	CASSEAMGNGQPQHF
TRBJ2-5	.	TRBV2	TRBD1	TGTGCCAGCAGGGGACAGGGAGGGGAGACCCAGTACTTC	CASRGQGGETQYF
TRBJ2-7	.	TRBV27	.	TGTGCCAGCAGTTTCCAGGGGAAGCAGTACTTC	CASSFQGKQYF
TRBJ2-1	.	TRBV6-1	.	TGTGCCAGCGAGGACAGAGCCTACAATGAGCAGTTCTTC	CASEDRAYNEQFF
TRBJ2-7	.	TRBV10-1	TRBD1	TGCGCCAGCAGGCCCGGGACAGGGTCCCACGAGCAGTACTTC	CASRPGTGSHEQYF
TRBJ1-1	.	TRBV5-4	TRBD1	TGTGCCAGCAGCTTTAGACAGGGGGGTTTGAACACTGAAGCTTTCTTT	CASSFRQGGLNTEAFF